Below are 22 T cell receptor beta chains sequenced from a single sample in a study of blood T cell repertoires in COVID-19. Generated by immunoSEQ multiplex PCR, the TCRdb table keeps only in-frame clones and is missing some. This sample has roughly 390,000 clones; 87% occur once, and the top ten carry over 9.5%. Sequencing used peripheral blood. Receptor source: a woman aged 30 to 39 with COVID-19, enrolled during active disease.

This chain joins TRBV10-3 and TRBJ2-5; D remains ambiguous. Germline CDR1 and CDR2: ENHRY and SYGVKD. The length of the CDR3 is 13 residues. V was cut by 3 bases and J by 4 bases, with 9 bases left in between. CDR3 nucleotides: TGTGCCATCAGTGACAAGGCTAGAGAGACCCAGTACTTC. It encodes CAISDKARETQYF.

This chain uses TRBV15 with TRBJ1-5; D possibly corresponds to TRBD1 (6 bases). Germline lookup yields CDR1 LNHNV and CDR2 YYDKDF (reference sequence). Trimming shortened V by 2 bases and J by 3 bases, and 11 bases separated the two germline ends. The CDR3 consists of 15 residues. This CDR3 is CATSRHRAPNQPQHF. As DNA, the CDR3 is TGTGCCACCAGCAGACACAGGGCCCCCAATCAGCCCCAGCATTTT.

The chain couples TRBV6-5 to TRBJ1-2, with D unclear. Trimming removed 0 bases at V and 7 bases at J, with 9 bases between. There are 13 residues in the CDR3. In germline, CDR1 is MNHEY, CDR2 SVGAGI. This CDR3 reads CASSYSISGGYTF. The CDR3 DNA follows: TGTGCCAGCAGTTACTCGATATCGGGTGGCTACACCTTC.

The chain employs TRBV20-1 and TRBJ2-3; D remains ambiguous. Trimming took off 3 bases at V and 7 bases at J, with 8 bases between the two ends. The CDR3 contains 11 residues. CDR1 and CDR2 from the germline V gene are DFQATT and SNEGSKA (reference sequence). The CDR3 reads CSASEAYTQYF. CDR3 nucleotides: TGCAGTGCTAGCGAGGCCTATACGCAGTATTTT.

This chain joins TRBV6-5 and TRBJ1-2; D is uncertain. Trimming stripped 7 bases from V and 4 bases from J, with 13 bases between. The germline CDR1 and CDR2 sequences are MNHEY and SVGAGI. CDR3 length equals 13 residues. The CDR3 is CASTGGEGYGYTF. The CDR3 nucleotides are TGTGCCAGCACGGGCGGGGAGGGCTATGGCTACACCTTC.

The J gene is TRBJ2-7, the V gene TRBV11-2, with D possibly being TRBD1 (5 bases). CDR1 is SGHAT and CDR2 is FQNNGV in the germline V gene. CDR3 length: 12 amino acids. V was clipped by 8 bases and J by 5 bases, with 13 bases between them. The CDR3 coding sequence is TGTGCCAGCCGAGAAGGGGTACACGAGCAGTACTTC. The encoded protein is CASREGVHEQYF.

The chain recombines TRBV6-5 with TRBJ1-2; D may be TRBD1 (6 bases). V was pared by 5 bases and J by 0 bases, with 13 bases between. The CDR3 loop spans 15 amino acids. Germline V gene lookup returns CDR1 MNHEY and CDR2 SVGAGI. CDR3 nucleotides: TGTGCCAGCAGTCCCTGGACAGCCTCTAACTATGGCTACACCTTC. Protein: CASSPWTASNYGYTF.

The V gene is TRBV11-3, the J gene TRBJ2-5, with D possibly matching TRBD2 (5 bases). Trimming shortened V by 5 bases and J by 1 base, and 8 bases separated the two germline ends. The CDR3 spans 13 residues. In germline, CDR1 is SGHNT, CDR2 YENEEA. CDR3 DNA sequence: TGTGCCAGCAGCCCCAGCGGCCAAGAGACCCAGTACTTC. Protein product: CASSPSGQETQYF.

CDR3 region: CASSFMYGDGGTEAFF. CDR3 in DNA: TGTGCCAGCAGTTTCATGTACGGGGATGGCGGCACTGAAGCTTTCTTT. The V gene is TRBV28, the J gene TRBJ1-1; D ambiguous. Germline CDR1 reads MDHEN; CDR2 reads SYDVKM. Trimming removed 3 bases at V and 4 bases at J, with 18 bases between. This CDR3 is built from 16 residues. Full variable domain (remainder filled in from reference TRBV28 and TRBJ1-1): DVKVTQSSRYLVKRTGEKVFLECVQDMDHENMFWYRQDPGLGLRLIYFSYDVKMKEKGDIPEGYSVSREKKERFSLILESASTNQTSMYLCASSFMYGDGGTEAFFGQGTRLTVV.

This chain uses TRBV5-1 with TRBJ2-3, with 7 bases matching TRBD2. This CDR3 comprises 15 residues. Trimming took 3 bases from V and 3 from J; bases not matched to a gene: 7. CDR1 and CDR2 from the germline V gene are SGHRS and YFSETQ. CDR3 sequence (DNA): TGCGCCAGCAGCTCCGGGACTACCCTTACAGATACGCAGTATTTT. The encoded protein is CASSSGTTLTDTQYF.

The CDR3 reads CSAEPEETQYF. The CDR3 nucleotides are TGCAGTGCTGAGCCCGAGGAGACCCAGTACTTC. The chain uses TRBV20-1 and TRBJ2-5, with no clear D. Germline lookup yields CDR1 DFQATT and CDR2 SNEGSKA (reference sequence). The CDR3 covers 11 residues. V was pared by 5 bases and J by 5 bases, with 9 bases between.

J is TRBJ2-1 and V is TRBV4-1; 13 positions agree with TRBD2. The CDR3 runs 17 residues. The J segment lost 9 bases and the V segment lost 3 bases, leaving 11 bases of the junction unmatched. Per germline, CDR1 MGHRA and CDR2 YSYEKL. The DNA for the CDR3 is TGCGCCAGCAGCCACCTCTTTACTAGCGGGAGGGCCGGTGAGCAGTTCTTC. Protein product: CASSHLFTSGRAGEQFF.

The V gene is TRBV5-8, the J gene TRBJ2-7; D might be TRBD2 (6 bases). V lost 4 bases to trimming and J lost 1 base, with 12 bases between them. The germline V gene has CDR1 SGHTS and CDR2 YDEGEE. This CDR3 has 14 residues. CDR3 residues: CASSDWGESYEQYF. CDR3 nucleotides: TGTGCCAGCAGCGATTGGGGGGAGTCCTACGAGCAGTACTTC.

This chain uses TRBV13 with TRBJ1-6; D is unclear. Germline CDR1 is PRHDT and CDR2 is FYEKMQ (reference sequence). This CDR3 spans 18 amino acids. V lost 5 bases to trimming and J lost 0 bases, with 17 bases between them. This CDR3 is CASSHIEGTSSYNSPLHF. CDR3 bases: TGTGCCAGCAGCCATATTGAGGGCACCAGCTCCTATAATTCACCCCTCCACTTT.

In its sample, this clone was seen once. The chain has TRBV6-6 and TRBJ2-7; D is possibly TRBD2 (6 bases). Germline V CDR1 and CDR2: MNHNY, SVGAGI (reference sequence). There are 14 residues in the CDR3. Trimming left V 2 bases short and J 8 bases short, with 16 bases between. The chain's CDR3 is CASSYPGVEWKQYF. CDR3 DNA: TGTGCCAGCAGTTACCCGGGGGTCGAGTGGAAGCAGTACTTC.

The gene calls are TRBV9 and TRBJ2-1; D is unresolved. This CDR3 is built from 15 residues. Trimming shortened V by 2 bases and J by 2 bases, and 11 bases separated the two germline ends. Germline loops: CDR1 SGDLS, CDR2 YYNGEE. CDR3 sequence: CASSVRSDTYNEQFF. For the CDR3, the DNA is TGTGCCAGCAGCGTGAGAAGTGACACCTACAATGAGCAGTTCTTC.

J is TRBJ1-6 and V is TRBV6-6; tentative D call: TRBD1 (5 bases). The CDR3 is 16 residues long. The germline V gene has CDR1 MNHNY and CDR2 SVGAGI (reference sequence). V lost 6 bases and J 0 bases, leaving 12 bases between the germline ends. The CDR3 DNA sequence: TGTGCCAGCAGCTCGACAGTGAGCTCCTATAATTCACCCCTCCACTTT. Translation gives CASSSTVSSYNSPLHF.

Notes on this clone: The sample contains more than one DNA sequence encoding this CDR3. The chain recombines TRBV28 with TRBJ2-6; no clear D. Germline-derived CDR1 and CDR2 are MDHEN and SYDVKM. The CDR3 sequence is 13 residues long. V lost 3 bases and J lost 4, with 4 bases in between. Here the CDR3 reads CASSFSGANVLTF. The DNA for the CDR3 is TGTGCCAGCAGTTTTTCAGGGGCCAACGTCCTGACTTTC.

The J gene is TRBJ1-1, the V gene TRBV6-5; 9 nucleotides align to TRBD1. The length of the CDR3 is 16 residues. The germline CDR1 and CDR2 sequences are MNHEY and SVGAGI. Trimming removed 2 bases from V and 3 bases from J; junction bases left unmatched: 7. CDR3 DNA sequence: TGTGCCAGCAGTTACCTTCCCGGGACAGGGTACACTGAAGCTTTCTTT. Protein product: CASSYLPGTGYTEAFF.

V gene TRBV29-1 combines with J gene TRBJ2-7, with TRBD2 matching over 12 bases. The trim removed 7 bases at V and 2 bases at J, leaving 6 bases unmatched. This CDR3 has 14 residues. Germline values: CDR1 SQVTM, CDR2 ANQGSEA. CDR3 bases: TGCAGCGCCTTGACTAGCGGGAGACCCTACGAGCAGTACTTC. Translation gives CSALTSGRPYEQYF.

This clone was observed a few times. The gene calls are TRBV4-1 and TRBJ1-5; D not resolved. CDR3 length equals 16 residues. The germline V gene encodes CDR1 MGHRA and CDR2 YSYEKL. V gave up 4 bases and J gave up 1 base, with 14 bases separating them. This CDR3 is CASSLWQEESNQPQHF. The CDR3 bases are TGCGCCAGCAGCCTCTGGCAGGAGGAGAGCAATCAGCCCCAGCATTTT.

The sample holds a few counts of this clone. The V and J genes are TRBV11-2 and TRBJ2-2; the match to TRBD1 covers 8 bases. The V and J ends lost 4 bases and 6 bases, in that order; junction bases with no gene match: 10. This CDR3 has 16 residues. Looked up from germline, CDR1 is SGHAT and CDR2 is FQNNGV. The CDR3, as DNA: TGTGCCAGCAGCTCCGGACAGGGCCTACGGGCCGGGGAGCTGTTTTTT. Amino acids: CASSSGQGLRAGELFF.